This T cell receptor beta chain appears in the sequencing data of a study of response to subunit inactivated influenza vaccine. The study, taken as a whole, reports: Authors suggested each seasonal influenza vaccination recruits few new T cells.

Via MiXCR, TCRdb re-called the RT-PCR reads, giving one row per CDR3 protein. The table shows 650,000 to 700,000 distinct CDR3 sequences, with 15% to 18% occurring only once. The V gene's germline CDR1 is SNHLY and CDR2 FYNNEI. The CDR3 sequence is 13 residues long. V lost 1 base to trimming and J lost 12 bases; unmatched junction nucleotides: 8. This clonotype was picked up a small number of times. What it recognizes is unknown. The starting material was PBMCs from blood, obtained roughly 12 days after vaccination. V is TRBV2 and J is TRBJ2-7; 8 positions match TRBD1. The source of this sequence is a man between 45 and 60 years old who received an inactivated influenza vaccine. CDR3 loop: CASSEVGARGLYF. The CDR3 DNA sequence: TGTGCCAGCAGTGAAGTGGGGGCCAGGGGGCTGTACTTC.